Given below is one T cell receptor beta chain in context. Its antigen is still unknown. This sample was taken from a study of graft-versus-host responses after intestinal transplantation. Generated by immunoSEQ multiplex PCR, the TCRdb table keeps only in-frame clones and is missing some. The sample lists 70,000 to 95,000 clones, roughly 93% occurring once. Germline trimming cut 6 bases from V and 2 bases from J; bases unmatched to any gene: 9. The germline V gene encodes CDR1 SNHLY and CDR2 FYNNEI. There are 16 residues in the CDR3. This rearrangement joins TRBV2 to TRBJ2-1; 8 bases match TRBD2. The material sequenced was unstimulated CD8+ T cells sorted from spleen or lymph node cells, taken before transplant. The sequence was obtained from a human donor who was the organ donor for an intestinal transplant. DNA for the CDR3: TGTGCCAGCAGAGATTATGCGGGGGGCCCCTACAATGAGCAGTTCTTC. This encodes CASRDYAGGPYNEQFF.